These 26 T cell receptor beta chains were all obtained from the same sample, sequenced in a study of blood T cells in healthy people across ages. A second roughly 6 to 11 cycle PCR used barcoded and J-beta primers. From the 5' RACE reads, TCRdb called clonotypes with MiXCR, one entry per CDR3 protein. The data show about 730,000 distinct CDR3 sequences, roughly 45% seen once. Material: blood. These receptor sequences come from a woman aged 55-75 years in good health.

This clonotype was detected only once. Relative to the germline gene, one junction end is altered; a read error may explain this. V usage is TRBV24-1 and J usage is TRBJ2-3, with D perhaps being TRBD1 or TRBD2 (5 bases each). Germline lookup yields CDR1 KGHDR and CDR2 SFDVKD. CDR3 length: 15 residues. The CDR3 nucleotides read TGTGCCCCCAGTGATACGGGACCCCTCACAGATACGCAGTATTTT. Translation gives CAPSDTGPLTDTQYF.

The rearrangement joins TRBV7-2 to TRBJ1-1; 10 bases are a match to TRBD1. The CDR3 runs to 14 residues. The ends lost 5 bases at V and 5 bases at J; junction bases unmatched: 5. The germline gives CDR1 SGHTA, CDR2 FQGNSA. This CDR3 reads CASSIDRGQTEAFF. DNA for the CDR3: TGTGCCAGCAGCATAGACAGGGGGCAAACTGAAGCTTTCTTT.

CDR3 sequence reads: CASSITTYEQYF. CDR3 DNA: TGTGCCAGCAGTATAACCACTTACGAGCAGTACTTC. J is TRBJ2-4 and V is TRBV2, with no clear D. The last part of the DNA fits TRBJ2-7 better; the J call may be wrong. CDR3 length equals 12 residues. Germline CDR1 and CDR2: SNHLY and FYNNEI.

This clonotype was seen more than once but under ten times. This chain uses TRBV27 with TRBJ2-1; 10 bases are a match to TRBD2. V was pared by 1 base and J by 8 bases, with 8 bases of the junction left unmatched. This CDR3 contains 16 residues. Germline CDR1 and CDR2: MNHEY and SMNVEV (reference sequence). The chain's CDR3 is CASSLWVLAGYDEQFF. The CDR3 nucleotides are TGTGCCAGCAGTTTATGGGTACTAGCGGGGTACGATGAGCAGTTCTTC.

A word on this clonotype: One base away lies a much larger clone, so this may be a sequencing read error. This rearrangement joins TRBV11-2 to TRBJ2-7; D unclear. Per germline, CDR1 SGHAT and CDR2 FQNNGV. The CDR3 runs to 13 residues. CDR3 DNA: TGTGCCAGCAGCTTATTACAATCCTGCGAGCAGTACTTC. Its protein is CASSLLQSCEQYF.

The V gene is TRBV29-1, the J gene TRBJ2-1, with 7 bases identical to TRBD2. V gave up 7 bases and J gave up 5 bases; unmatched junction bases: 11. From germline, CDR1 is SQVTM and CDR2 ANQGSEA. The CDR3 is 14 amino acids. As DNA, the CDR3 is TGCAGCGCCCGCCGGCTAGCGGTAAACAATGAGCAGTTCTTC. Translated, it gives CSARRLAVNNEQFF.

Concerning this clonotype itself: Since a much larger clone is just one base distant, this may be a read error. The rearrangement uses TRBV20-1 and TRBJ2-5; D is unclear. The CDR3 totals 16 residues. Trimming cost V 0 bases and J 9 bases, with 23 bases left between them. CDR1 and CDR2 from the germline V gene are DFQATT and SNEGSKA (reference sequence). CDR3 DNA sequence: TGCAGTGCTAGAGATCAACGGGTGCCTCACCTACGGGCCCAGTACTTC. Residues: CSARDQRVPHLRAQYF.

This chain links TRBV4-1 with TRBJ2-1, with TRBD2 as a possible D gene (5 bases). This CDR3 is built from 15 residues. The V end was cut by 1 base, the J end by 9 bases, with 16 bases between. CDR1 and CDR2 from the germline V gene are MGHRA and YSYEKL. CDR3 in amino acids: CASSQGTSAGLEQFF. CDR3 bases: TGCGCCAGCAGCCAAGGAACTAGTGCTGGGCTTGAGCAGTTCTTC.

This clonotype has more than one count but fewer than ten. This chain joins TRBV7-9 and TRBJ1-2; tentative D call: TRBD1 (6 bases). Per germline, CDR1 SEHNR and CDR2 FQNEAQ (reference sequence). The CDR3 sequence is 18 residues long. The V and J ends lost 1 base and 8 bases respectively, with 26 bases between them. In DNA, the CDR3 is TGTGCCAGCAGCTTAGAATGGAGAGGGTCGGGGGCGCAAAGAGGCTACACCTTC. Its protein product is CASSLEWRGSGAQRGYTF.

This clonotype has a handful of counts. This chain uses TRBV5-6 with TRBJ2-7; TRBD1 matches 7 bases. CDR1 and CDR2 from the germline V gene are SGHDT and YYEEEE. Trimming cost V 4 bases and J 3 bases; bases outside gene matches: 7. The CDR3 loop spans 14 amino acids. The CDR3 region is CASSGGGQVYEQYF. The CDR3 DNA follows: TGTGCCAGCAGCGGGGGCGGACAGGTCTACGAGCAGTACTTC.

The chain recombines TRBV29-1 with TRBJ2-1; tentatively, D is TRBD2 (6 bases). The germline gives CDR1 SQVTM, CDR2 ANQGSEA. Trimming pared 5 bases from V and 13 bases from J, leaving 30 bases between. This CDR3 is built from 16 residues. CDR3 amino acids: CSVPRGGRDGAEPQFF. The CDR3 nucleotides are TGCAGCGTTCCCCGGGGAGGCAGGGATGGGGCGGAACCACAGTTCTTC.

This clonotype was observed a few times. J is TRBJ1-5 and V is TRBV27; D perhaps matches TRBD1 (5 bases). V lost 10 bases to trimming and J lost 4 bases, with 20 bases between them. The V gene's germline CDR1 is MNHEY and CDR2 SMNVEV (reference sequence). CDR3 size: 15 residues. Written as DNA, the CDR3 is TGTGCCACCCGGCAAGGGACGGCTGCTAATCAGCCCCAGCATTTT. Its protein product is CATRQGTAANQPQHF.

This clonotype was recorded many times. J is TRBJ2-1 and V is TRBV20-1, with 15 bases fitting TRBD2. This CDR3 has 15 amino acids. J lost 7 bases, V lost 5 bases, and 6 bases had no gene match. Germline CDR1 DFQATT, CDR2 SNEGSKA (reference sequence). CDR3 DNA: TGCAGTGCTGACCGGGGACTAGCGGGGGGAAATGAGCAGTTCTTC. The encoded protein is CSADRGLAGGNEQFF.

V usage is TRBV6-5 and J usage is TRBJ2-7; D possibly corresponds to TRBD1 (6 bases). This CDR3 has 16 amino acids. V dropped 2 bases and J dropped 0 bases, with 14 bases sitting between them. Germline lookup yields CDR1 MNHEY and CDR2 SVGAGI. CDR3 DNA sequence: TGTGCCAGCAGTTACAGGGGGACGGATAGCTCCTACGAGCAGTACTTC. Its protein product is CASSYRGTDSSYEQYF.

The chain has TRBV20-1 and TRBJ1-2; no clear D gene. V lost 3 bases to trimming and J lost 10 bases, with 18 bases between them. The CDR3 consists of 13 residues. The germline V gene has CDR1 DFQATT and CDR2 SNEGSKA (reference sequence). CDR3: CSARRSGSWPYTF. The CDR3 bases are TGCAGTGCTAGGAGATCGGGCTCCTGGCCCTACACCTTC.

This clonotype was observed a few times. This sequence joins TRBV12-3 or TRBV12-4 and TRBJ2-7; weak D call: TRBD1 (6 bases). V lost 8 bases and J 1 base, leaving 12 bases between the germline ends. This CDR3 is built from 13 residues. The CDR3 sequence is CASQPGQSYEQYF. For the CDR3, the DNA is TGTGCCAGCCAACCCGGACAGTCCTACGAGCAGTACTTC.

This clonotype was seen a few times. This chain connects TRBV12-3 or TRBV12-4 to TRBJ2-5; 14 bases are a match to TRBD2. This CDR3 is 15 amino acids long. The junction had 2 bases not matched to a gene; V was cut back by 4 bases and J by 4 bases. The CDR3 loop reads CASSSGTSGGETQYF. DNA of the CDR3: TGTGCCAGCAGTTCGGGGACTAGCGGGGGAGAGACCCAGTACTTC.

This clonotype was seen more than once but under ten times. The chain uses TRBV5-1 and TRBJ2-5, with 12 bases lining up with TRBD2. Germline CDR1 and CDR2: SGHRS and YFSETQ. V was clipped by 3 bases and J by 0 bases; unmatched bases: 3. The CDR3 length is 16 residues. The CDR3 DNA reads TGCGCCAGCAGCTCCAGACTAGCGGGGGACCAAGAGACCCAGTACTTC. It encodes CASSSRLAGDQETQYF.

This clonotype was observed a handful of times. The chain joins TRBV11-1 to TRBJ2-7, with TRBD2 matching 8 bases. Looked up from germline, CDR1 is SGHAT and CDR2 is FQDESV (reference sequence). Germline trimming cut 7 bases from V and 3 bases from J; bases unmatched to any gene: 11. The CDR3 has 15 amino acids. In DNA, the CDR3 is TGTGCCAGCACCCTTTCGGATCGGGGGGGCTACGAGCAGTACTTC. Amino acid sequence: CASTLSDRGGYEQYF. Full variable domain (missing parts from reference TRBV11-1 and TRBJ2-7): EAEVAQSPRYKITEKSQAVAFWCDPISGHATLYWYRQILGQGPELLVQFQDESVVDDSQLPKDRFSAERLKGVDSTLKIQPAELGDSAMYLCASTLSDRGGYEQYFGPGTRLTVT.

The rearrangement uses TRBV25-1 and TRBJ1-4; D is possibly TRBD1 (6 bases). The CDR3 runs 14 residues. Trimming cost V 3 bases and J 5 bases, with 10 bases left between them. CDR1 is MGHDK, CDR2 SYGVNS, per germline. CDR3 bases: TGTGCCAGCAGTGAGTTCGGGACAAATGAAAAACTGTTTTTT. As protein: CASSEFGTNEKLFF.

The rearrangement links TRBV6-1 to TRBJ2-1; TRBD2 matches 11 bases. The CDR3 loop spans 13 amino acids. Per the germline V gene, CDR1 is MNHNS and CDR2 is SASEGT. J lost 9 bases, V lost 6 bases, and 4 bases had no gene match. The DNA for the CDR3 is TGTGCCAGCAGAGGGACTAGCGGAACTGAGCAGTTCTTC. This translates into CASRGTSGTEQFF.

About this clonotype: One base away lies a much larger clone, so this may be a sequencing read error. This chain connects TRBV7-2 to TRBJ2-5; D possibly corresponds to TRBD2 (7 bases). There are 15 residues in the CDR3. Per the germline V gene, CDR1 is SGHTA and CDR2 is FQGNSA. With 7 bases removed from V and 5 bases from J, the gap between germline ends came to 20 bases. CDR3 nucleotides: TGTGCCAGCACCCTCTCCGGGGGGCGCTGTGAGACCCAGTACTTC. It encodes CASTLSGGRCETQYF.

The CDR3 protein is CSARVSERYNEQFF. As DNA, the CDR3 is TGCAGTGCTAGAGTCTCGGAGCGCTACAATGAGCAGTTCTTC. This rearrangement joins TRBV20-1 to TRBJ2-1; no clear D. CDR3 length: 14 amino acids. The germline V gene has CDR1 DFQATT and CDR2 SNEGSKA (reference sequence). Trimming removed 1 base from V and 3 bases from J, with 10 bases in between.

The chain combines TRBV20-1 with TRBJ1-2; D might be TRBD1 (5 bases). Germline V gene data show CDR1 as DFQATT and CDR2 as SNEGSKA (reference sequence). The CDR3 loop spans 15 amino acids. The V end lost 2 bases, the J end lost 4 bases, and 17 bases lay between the germline ends. CDR3 DNA sequence: TGCAGTGCTAGATTCAGGGAGGCCAAAGTCTATGGCTACACCTTC. Its protein is CSARFREAKVYGYTF.

In this sample, this clonotype turned up many times. The gene calls are TRBV30 and TRBJ1-2; D is uncertain. V was cut by 2 bases and J by 4 bases, with 14 bases left in between. Per the germline V gene, CDR1 is GTSNPN and CDR2 is SVGIG (reference sequence). The CDR3 consists of 14 residues. DNA for the CDR3: TGTGCCTGGAGTCCCGGTGGAGTCCCCTATGGCTACACCTTC. It translates to CAWSPGGVPYGYTF. Filled out from reference TRBV30 and TRBJ1-2, the complete variable domain reads SQTIHQWPATLVQPVGSPLSLECTVEGTSNPNLYWYRQAAGRGLQLLFYSVGIGQISSEVPQNLSASRPQDRQFILSSKKLLLSDSGFYLCAWSPGGVPYGYTFGSGTRLTVV.

Points on this clonotype: A much bigger clone sits one base away, suggesting this may be a read error. The rearrangement links TRBV25-1 to TRBJ2-5; 7 bases align to TRBD1. The DNA end lines up better with TRBJ2-7; the J call may be wrong. The CDR3 runs 16 residues. Per germline, CDR1 MGHDK and CDR2 SYGVNS. The DNA for the CDR3 is TGTGCCAGCAGTGATAGCCGGGACAGAGACACAAGCGAGCAGTACTTC. This codes for CASSDSRDRDTSEQYF.